Described below is a single T cell receptor beta chain sequence and its context. Its specificity is not known. These oral cavity squamous cell carcinomas were HPV-negative and locally advanced. The data originate from a study of neoadjuvant anti-PD-1 for oral cavity cancer. About the research overall: Around day 43, patients without progression received a fourth nivolumab dose before surgery. Study observations and caveats: With a few patients per group, TCR findings need larger cohorts.

The germline V gene has CDR1 MNHNS and CDR2 SASEGT. Trimming at V came to 4 bases and at J to 2 bases, leaving 6 bases not matched to a gene. The CDR3 has 15 residues. Only in-frame clones appear in the TCRdb table, and some are missing; sequencing was by immunoSEQ multiplex PCR. The sample contains over 10,000 clones, around 60% of which appear only once. V gene TRBV6-1 combines with J gene TRBJ2-3; 7 bases match TRBD2. Specimen: tumor tissue, collected before nivolumab (anti-PD-1) treatment. This sequence originates from a person aged 35-80 years with oral cavity squamous cell carcinoma. The donor label of this sample is uncertain. CDR3 sequence: CASSVSGAITDTQYF. The CDR3 coding sequence is TGTGCCAGCAGTGTAAGCGGGGCAATCACAGATACGCAGTATTTT.